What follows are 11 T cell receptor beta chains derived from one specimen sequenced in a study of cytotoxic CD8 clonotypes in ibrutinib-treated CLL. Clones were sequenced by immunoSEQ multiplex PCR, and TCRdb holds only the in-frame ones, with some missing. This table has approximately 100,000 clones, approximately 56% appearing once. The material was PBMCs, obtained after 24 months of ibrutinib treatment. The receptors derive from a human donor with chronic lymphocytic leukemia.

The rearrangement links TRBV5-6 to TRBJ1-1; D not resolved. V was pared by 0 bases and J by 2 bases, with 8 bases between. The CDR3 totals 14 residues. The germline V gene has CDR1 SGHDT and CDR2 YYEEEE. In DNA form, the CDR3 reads TGTGCCAGCAGCTTGGCCAGTTTTAACACTGAAGCTTTCTTT. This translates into CASSLASFNTEAFF.

The CDR3 region is CASSLGRGMNTEAFF. Written as DNA, the CDR3 is TGTGCCAGCAGCTTAGGGCGGGGGATGAACACTGAAGCTTTCTTT. The chain carries TRBV11-3 and TRBJ1-1, with D perhaps TRBD1 (5 bases). Trimming left V 1 base short and J 0 bases short, with 9 bases between. Looked up from germline, CDR1 is SGHNT and CDR2 is YENEEA. The CDR3 contains 15 residues.

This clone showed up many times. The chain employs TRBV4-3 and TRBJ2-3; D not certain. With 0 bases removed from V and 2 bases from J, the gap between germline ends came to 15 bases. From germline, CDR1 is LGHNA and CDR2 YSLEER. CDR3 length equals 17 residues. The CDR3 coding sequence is TGCGCCAGCAGCCAAGAAGGGTATCAGGCCCTCACAGATACGCAGTATTTT. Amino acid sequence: CASSQEGYQALTDTQYF.

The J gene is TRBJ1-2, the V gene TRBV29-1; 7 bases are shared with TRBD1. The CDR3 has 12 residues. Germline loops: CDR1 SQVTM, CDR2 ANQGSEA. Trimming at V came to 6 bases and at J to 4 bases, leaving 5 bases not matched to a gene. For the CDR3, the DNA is TGCAGCGTCTCCGGGACAGTCTATGGCTACACCTTC. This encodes CSVSGTVYGYTF.

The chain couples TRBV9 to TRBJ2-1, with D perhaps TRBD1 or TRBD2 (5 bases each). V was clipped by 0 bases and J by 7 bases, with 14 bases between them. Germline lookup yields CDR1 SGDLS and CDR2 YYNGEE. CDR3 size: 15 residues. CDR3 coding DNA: TGTGCCAGCAGCGTAGCTGGGGGAAACTTAAATGAGCAGTTCTTC. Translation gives CASSVAGGNLNEQFF.

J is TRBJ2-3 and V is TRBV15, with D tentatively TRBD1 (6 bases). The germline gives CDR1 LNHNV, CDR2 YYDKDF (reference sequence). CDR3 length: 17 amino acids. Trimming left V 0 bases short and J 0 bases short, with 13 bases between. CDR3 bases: TGTGCCACCAGCAGAGAGGGGGACACTTCTAGCACAGATACGCAGTATTTT. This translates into CATSREGDTSSTDTQYF.

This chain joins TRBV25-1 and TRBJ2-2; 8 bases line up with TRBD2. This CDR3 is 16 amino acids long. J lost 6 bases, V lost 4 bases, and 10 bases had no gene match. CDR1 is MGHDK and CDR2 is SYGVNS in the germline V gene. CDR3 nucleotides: TGTGCCAGCAGTGCCCGCGAGCTAGCGGGCGCCGGGGAGCTGTTTTTT. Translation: CASSARELAGAGELFF. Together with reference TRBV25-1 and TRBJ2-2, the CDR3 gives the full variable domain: EADIYQTPRYLVIGTGKKITLECSQTMGHDKMYWYQQDPGMELHLIHYSYGVNSTEKGDLSSESTVSRIRTEHFPLTLESARPSHTSQYLCASSARELAGAGELFFGEGSRLTVL.

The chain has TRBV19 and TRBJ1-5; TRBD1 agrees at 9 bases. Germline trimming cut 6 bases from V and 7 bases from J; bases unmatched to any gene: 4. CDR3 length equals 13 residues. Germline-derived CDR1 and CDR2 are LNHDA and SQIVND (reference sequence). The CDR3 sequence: CASSGDREQPQHF. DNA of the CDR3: TGTGCCAGTAGCGGGGACAGGGAGCAGCCCCAGCATTTT.

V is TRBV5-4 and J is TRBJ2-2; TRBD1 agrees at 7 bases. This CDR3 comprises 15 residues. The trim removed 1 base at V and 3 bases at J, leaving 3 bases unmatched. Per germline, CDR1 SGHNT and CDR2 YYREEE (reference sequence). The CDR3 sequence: CASSLSTGHTGELFF. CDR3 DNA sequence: TGTGCCAGCAGCTTGTCGACAGGGCACACCGGGGAGCTGTTTTTT. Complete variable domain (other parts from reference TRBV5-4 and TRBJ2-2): ETGVTQSPTHLIKTRGQQVTLRCSSQSGHNTVSWYQQALGQGPQFIFQYYREEENGRGNFPPRFSGLQFPNYSSELNVNALELDDSALYLCASSLSTGHTGELFFGEGSRLTVL.

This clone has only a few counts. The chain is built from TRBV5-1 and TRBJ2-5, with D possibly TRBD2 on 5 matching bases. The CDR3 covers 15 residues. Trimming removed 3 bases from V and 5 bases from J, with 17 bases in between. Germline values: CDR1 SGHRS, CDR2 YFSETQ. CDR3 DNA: TGCGCCAGCAGCTGGTCGGGAAATTGGCGGGAGACCCAGTACTTC. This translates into CASSWSGNWRETQYF. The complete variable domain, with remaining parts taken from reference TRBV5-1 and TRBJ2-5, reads KAGVTQTPRYLIKTRGQQVTLSCSPISGHRSVSWYQQTPGQGLQFLFEYFSETQRNKGNFPGRFSGRQFSNSRSEMNVSTLELGDSALYLCASSWSGNWRETQYFGPGTRLLVL.

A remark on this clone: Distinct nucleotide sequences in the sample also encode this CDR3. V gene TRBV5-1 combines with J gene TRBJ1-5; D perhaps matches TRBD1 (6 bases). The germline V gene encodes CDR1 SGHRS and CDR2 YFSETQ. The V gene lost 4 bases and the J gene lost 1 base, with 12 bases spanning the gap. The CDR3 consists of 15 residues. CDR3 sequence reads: CASSPTGGSNQPQHF. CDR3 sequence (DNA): TGCGCCAGCAGCCCTACTGGGGGCAGCAATCAGCCCCAGCATTTT.